This entry concerns a single T cell receptor (beta chain). This specimen belongs to a study of shared clonotypes between healthy human individuals. As for the study in general: Every donor yielded three CD4 naive, three CD4 memory, two CD8 naive and one CD8 memory plate.

Execution of the assay was at deep level. As originally analysed: Junction-only sequences without quality scores were provided by ImmunoSEQ, so filtering was different. Measured with immunoSEQ multiplex PCR; TCRdb has only the in-frame clones, and not every one. V and J calls plus clone size are reproduced from that table; the DNA served to infer D and trimming. The table records approximately 640,000 clones, 60% to 80% of them present only once. Adults of Caucasian background living in Nashville, Tennessee made up all donors. The J segment lost 2 bases and the V segment lost 2 bases, leaving 8 bases of the junction unmatched. The CDR3 length is 18 residues. Germline CDR1 and CDR2: SGHRS and YFSETQ.

The TCR sequence derives from a woman in her 30s in good health. The chain joins TRBV5-1 to TRBJ2-2; 11 bases match TRBD2. Sequencing was carried out using memory CD4+ T cells sorted from blood. Regarding subset: CD45RA-negative fraction. Here the CDR3 reads CASSFELAGGINTGELFF. CDR3 sequence (DNA): TGCGCCAGCAGCTTCGAGTTAGCGGGAGGGATAAACACCGGGGAGCTGTTTTTT. The full variable domain, with the rest looked up from reference TRBV5-1 and TRBJ2-2, is KAGVTQTPRYLIKTRGQQVTLSCSPISGHRSVSWYQQTPGQGLQFLFEYFSETQRNKGNFPGRFSGRQFSNSRSEMNVSTLELGDSALYLCASSFELAGGINTGELFFGEGSRLTVL.